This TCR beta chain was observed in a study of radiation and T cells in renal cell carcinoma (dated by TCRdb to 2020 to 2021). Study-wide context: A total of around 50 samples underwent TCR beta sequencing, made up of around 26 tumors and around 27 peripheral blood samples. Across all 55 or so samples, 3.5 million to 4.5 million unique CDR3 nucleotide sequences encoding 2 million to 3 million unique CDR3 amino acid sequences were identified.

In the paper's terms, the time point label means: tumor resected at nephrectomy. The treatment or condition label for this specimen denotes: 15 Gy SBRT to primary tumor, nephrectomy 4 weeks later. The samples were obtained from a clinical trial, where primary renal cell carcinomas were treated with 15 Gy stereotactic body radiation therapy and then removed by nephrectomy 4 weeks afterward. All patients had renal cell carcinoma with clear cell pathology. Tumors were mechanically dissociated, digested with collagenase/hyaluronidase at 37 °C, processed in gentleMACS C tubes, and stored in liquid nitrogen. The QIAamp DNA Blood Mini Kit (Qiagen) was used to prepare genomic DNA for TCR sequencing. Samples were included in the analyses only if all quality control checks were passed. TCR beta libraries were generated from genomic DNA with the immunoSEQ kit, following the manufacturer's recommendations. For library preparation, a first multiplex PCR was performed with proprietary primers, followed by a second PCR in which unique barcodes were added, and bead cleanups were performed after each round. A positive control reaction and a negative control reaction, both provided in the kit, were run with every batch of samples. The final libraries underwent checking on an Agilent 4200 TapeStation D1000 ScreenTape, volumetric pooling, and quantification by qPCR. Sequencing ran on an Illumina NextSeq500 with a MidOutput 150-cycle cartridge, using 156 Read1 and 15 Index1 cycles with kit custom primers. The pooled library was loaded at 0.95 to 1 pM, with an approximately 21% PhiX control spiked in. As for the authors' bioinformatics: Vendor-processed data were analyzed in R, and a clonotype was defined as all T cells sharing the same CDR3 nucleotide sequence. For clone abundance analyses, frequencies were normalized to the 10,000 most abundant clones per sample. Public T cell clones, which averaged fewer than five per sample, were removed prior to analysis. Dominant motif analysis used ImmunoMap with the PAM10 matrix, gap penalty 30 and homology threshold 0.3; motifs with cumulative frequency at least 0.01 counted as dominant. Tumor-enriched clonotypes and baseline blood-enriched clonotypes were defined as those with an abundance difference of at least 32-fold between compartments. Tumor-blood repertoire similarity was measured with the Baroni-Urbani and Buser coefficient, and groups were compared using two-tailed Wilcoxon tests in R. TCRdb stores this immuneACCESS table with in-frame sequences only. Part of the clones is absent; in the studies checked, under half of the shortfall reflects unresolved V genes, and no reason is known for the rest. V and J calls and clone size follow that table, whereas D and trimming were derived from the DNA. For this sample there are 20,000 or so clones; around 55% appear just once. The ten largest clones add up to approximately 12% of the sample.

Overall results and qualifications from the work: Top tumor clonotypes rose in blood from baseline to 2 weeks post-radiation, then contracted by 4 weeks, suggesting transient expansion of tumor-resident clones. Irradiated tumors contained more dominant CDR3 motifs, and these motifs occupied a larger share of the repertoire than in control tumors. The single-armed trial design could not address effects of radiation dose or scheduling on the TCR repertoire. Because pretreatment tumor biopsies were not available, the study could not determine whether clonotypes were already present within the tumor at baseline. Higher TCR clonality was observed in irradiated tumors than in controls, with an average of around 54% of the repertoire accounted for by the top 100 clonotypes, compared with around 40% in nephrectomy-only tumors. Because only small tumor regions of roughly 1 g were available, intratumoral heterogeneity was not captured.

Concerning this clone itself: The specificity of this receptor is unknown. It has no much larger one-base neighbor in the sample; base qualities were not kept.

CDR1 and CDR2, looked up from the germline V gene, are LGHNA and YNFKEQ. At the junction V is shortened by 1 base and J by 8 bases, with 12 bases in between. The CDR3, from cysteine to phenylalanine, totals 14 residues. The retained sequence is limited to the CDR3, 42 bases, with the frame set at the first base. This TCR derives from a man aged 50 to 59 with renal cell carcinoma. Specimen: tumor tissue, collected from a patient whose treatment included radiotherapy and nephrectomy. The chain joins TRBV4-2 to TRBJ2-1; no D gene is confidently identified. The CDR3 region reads CASSQGARIHEQFF. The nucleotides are TGTGCCAGCAGCCAAGGGGCTAGAATACATGAGCAGTTCTTC.